This T cell receptor (beta chain) was sequenced for a study of cytomegalovirus exposure and HLA in healthy donors. General study points: There were reportedly fewer N-insertions in an Asian-associated ancestry cluster than the roughly 700-donor mean, in a later analysis. Reported findings show TCR beta sequences accurately forecast HLA-A and HLA-B alleles in most subjects. Researchers had no immune exposure information except CMV serostatus available.

This clone was detected once. Its antigen remains unknown. The CDR3 is made up of 12 amino acids. Germline CDR1 SEHNR, CDR2 FQNEAQ (reference sequence). Trimming took off 3 bases at V and 0 bases at J, with 2 bases between the two ends. The PCR contained 60 Vbeta and 13 Jbeta primers. Using immunoSEQ multiplex PCR, the repertoire was profiled, and TCRdb retains in-frame clones only, with some absent. The top ten hold about 4.4% of the sample, which has some 140,000 clones, roughly 78% seen once. V is TRBV7-9 and J is TRBJ1-1; unclear D gene. The receptor was derived from a man aged 25-45 years in good health. Specimen: PBMCs. In DNA form, the CDR3 reads TGTGCCAGCAGCTTTATGAACACTGAAGCTTTCTTT. Its protein is CASSFMNTEAFF.